Listed below are T cell receptor beta chains from one sample, sequenced in a study of cytomegalovirus exposure and HLA in healthy donors. The protocol was immunoSEQ multiplex PCR, while the TCRdb copy is restricted to in-frame clones and leaves out a portion. The sample features 65,000 to 85,000 clones, with about 1.8% in its top ten. The sequenced sample consisted of PBMCs. The receptors shown here come from a young woman in good health and CMV-seronegative. The CDR3 runs from the conserved cysteine through the conserved F or W. D genes are given only for firm matches.

V gene	J gene	D gene	CDR3 DNA	CDR3 protein
TRBV5-4	TRBJ2-5	TRBD1	TGTGCCAGCAGCTGGGGCGATCAGGCAGGGGGCATGGGGGAGACCCAGTACTTC	CASSWGDQAGGMGETQYF
TRBV4-3	TRBJ2-7	TRBD1	TGCGCCAGCAGCCAAGACGAAGGTACAGGGGGCGCCGAGCAGTACTTC	CASSQDEGTGGAEQYF
TRBV4-3	TRBJ2-3	TRBD2	TGCGCCAGCAGCCACGGACTAGCGGGGAAGGGGGATACGCAGTATTTT	CASSHGLAGKGDTQYF
TRBV18	TRBJ1-1	TRBD1	TGTGCCAGCTCACCCGCAGGGGGAAAAGCTTTCTTT	CASSPAGGKAFF
TRBV28	TRBJ2-4	NA	TGTGCCAGCAGCCCAGGGGCTTTAGCCAAAAACATTCAGTACTTC	CASSPGALAKNIQYF
TRBV5-4	TRBJ2-5	NA	TGTGCCAGCAGCTGGGCCGGAACAGAGACCCAGTACTTC	CASSWAGTETQYF
TRBV28	TRBJ1-3	TRBD1	TGTGCCAGCAGACCAGGGGGCGCTTCTGGAAACACCATATATTTT	CASRPGGASGNTIYF
TRBV18	TRBJ2-7	NA	TGTGCCAGCTCACCCGTTAGCTACGAGCAGTACTTC	CASSPVSYEQYF
TRBV28	TRBJ1-3	NA	TGTGCCAGCCGCGATTTTAGCTCTGGAAACACCATATATTTT	CASRDFSSGNTIYF
TRBV6-5	TRBJ1-2	TRBD1	TGTGCCAGCATCCGACAGGGGGGACTTAACTATGGCTACACCTTC	CASIRQGGLNYGYTF
TRBV7-3	TRBJ2-1	NA	TGTGCCAGCAGCATACTTCCAGGGAATGAGCAGTTCTTC	CASSILPGNEQFF
TRBV28	TRBJ2-7	TRBD2	TGTGCCAGCGCCCAGAGCGGGGGGGCTTACGAGCAGTACTTC	CASAQSGGAYEQYF
TRBV4-2	TRBJ2-3	TRBD2	TGTGCCAGCAGCCAACTAGCGGATGACACAGATACGCAGTATTTT	CASSQLADDTDTQYF
TRBV18	TRBJ2-1	TRBD1	TGTGCCAGCTCCCGAAGACAGGGACCCGACAATGAGCAGTTCTTC	CASSRRQGPDNEQFF
TRBV19	TRBJ1-1	NA	TGTGCCAGTAGTGTTCCCTCCAGGGGAGCTGAAGCTTTCTTT	CASSVPSRGAEAFF
TRBV4-3	TRBJ1-5	NA	TGCGCCAGCAGCCAGGACTTAGGGCAGCCCCAGCATTTT	CASSQDLGQPQHF
TRBV20-1	TRBJ2-5	NA	TGCAGTGCGCCGTGGAGGGAGACCCAGTACTTC	CSAPWRETQYF
TRBV9	TRBJ2-5	NA	TGTGCCAGCAGCTCGACAGGTCTGCCGCAAGAGACCCAGTACTTC	CASSSTGLPQETQYF
TRBV28	TRBJ2-6	NA	TGTGCCAGCTCCCCCGGAGGAGGCTCTGGGGCCAACGTCCTGACTTTC	CASSPGGGSGANVLTF
TRBV30	TRBJ1-1	TRBD1	TGTGCCACGGGACAGCGGAACACTGAAGCTTTCTTT	CATGQRNTEAFF
TRBV6-5	TRBJ2-7	TRBD1	TGTGCCAGCAGTTACTCTGGACAGGGTCGGGAGCAGTACTTC	CASSYSGQGREQYF
TRBV28	TRBJ2-7	NA	TGTGCCAGCAGCACTGGGTCGACACCTTACGAGCAGTACTTC	CASSTGSTPYEQYF
TRBV4-1	TRBJ2-7	TRBD2	TGCGCCAGCAGCCCGACTAGGGAGGGCGAGCAGTACTTC	CASSPTREGEQYF
TRBV7-9	TRBJ1-1	NA	TGTGCCAGCAGCTTAGGTGGGAGGAACACTGAAGCTTTCTTT	CASSLGGRNTEAFF
TRBV7-9	TRBJ1-2	TRBD1	TGTGCCAGCAGCTTAGGCAGGGGGCTTAACTATGGCTACACCTTC	CASSLGRGLNYGYTF
TRBV5-6	TRBJ1-3	NA	TGTGCCAGCAGCTCTCCCTTCATGAGCTCTGGAAACACCATATATTTT	CASSSPFMSSGNTIYF
TRBV4-3	TRBJ1-5	NA	TGCGCCAGCAGCCAAGGTGCGGTTAGCAATCAGCCCCAGCATTTT	CASSQGAVSNQPQHF
TRBV28	TRBJ1-2	TRBD1	TGTGCCAGCAGTTCGGACAGGAGAGGCTACACCTTC	CASSSDRRGYTF
TRBV6-1	TRBJ1-2	NA	TGTGCCAGCAGTCCATCTGGAGGACCCTATGGCTACACCTTC	CASSPSGGPYGYTF
TRBV29-1	TRBJ2-3	TRBD2	TGCAGCGTTACCCGCCCCCGTCGGACTAGAGGATCCACAGATACGCAGTATTTT	CSVTRPRRTRGSTDTQYF
TRBV9	TRBJ1-1	NA	TGTGCCAGCAGCGTTTCGGTTAGCGGCACTGAAGCTTTCTTT	CASSVSVSGTEAFF
TRBV4-1	TRBJ1-1	TRBD1	TGCGCCAGCACCCTAGGGGACAGAATGAACACTGAAGCTTTCTTT	CASTLGDRMNTEAFF
TRBV19	TRBJ2-1	TRBD2	TGTGCCAGTAGTATAGTTTATCTAGCGGGGGGATACAATGAGCAGTTCTTC	CASSIVYLAGGYNEQFF
TRBV4-3	TRBJ1-1	NA	TGCGCCAGCAGCCAAGAACAGGGCAGGACTGAAGCTTTCTTT	CASSQEQGRTEAFF
TRBV6-4	TRBJ2-3	TRBD2	TGTGCCAGCAGTGACAGCGGGGGGGCCACAGATACGCAGTATTTT	CASSDSGGATDTQYF
TRBV28	TRBJ2-7	TRBD1	TGTGCCAGCAGTCCCCCGACAGGGGAGCAGTACTTC	CASSPPTGEQYF
TRBV7-9	TRBJ2-1	NA	TGTGCCAGCAGCTTTACTGGGCCGAATGAGCAGTTCTTC	CASSFTGPNEQFF
TRBV30	TRBJ1-1	NA	TGTGCCTGGAACCAGGGAGGCACTGAAGCTTTCTTT	CAWNQGGTEAFF
TRBV4-3	TRBJ1-1	NA	TGCGCCAGCAGCCAAGAACGCGACTTTGCGGACACTGAAGCTTTCTTT	CASSQERDFADTEAFF
TRBV11-2	TRBJ2-2	NA	TGTGCCAGCAGCCTCCGGGACATGGCCGGGGAGCTGTTTTTT	CASSLRDMAGELFF
TRBV20-1	TRBJ2-1	NA	TGCAGTGCTAGGGAGGGCGCCCCGTTCTTC	CSAREGAPFF
TRBV27	TRBJ1-1	NA	TGTGCCAGCGGCGGGCGATACACTGAAGCTTTCTTT	CASGGRYTEAFF
TRBV10-3	TRBJ2-5	TRBD2	TGTGCCATCAGTGAGGGGACTAGCGGCACCCAGTACTTC	CAISEGTSGTQYF
TRBV6-5	TRBJ1-1	NA	TGTGCCAGCAAACGCCAGACAGGGAACACTGAAGCTTTCTTT	CASKRQTGNTEAFF
TRBV10-3	TRBJ1-1	TRBD1	TGTGCCATCAGTGAAAGACTCCAGGGGGCAACTGAAGCTTTCTTT	CAISERLQGATEAFF
TRBV7-3	TRBJ2-7	NA	TGTGCCAGCAGCCAGCTCGGCCAGGTTCTGGACGAGCAGTACTTC	CASSQLGQVLDEQYF
TRBV30	TRBJ2-7	NA	TGTGCCTGGAGTGGTAGATTCATAGAGTACGAGCAGTACTTC	CAWSGRFIEYEQYF
TRBV11-3	TRBJ2-1	TRBD2	TGTGCCAGCAGCTCCCGACTAGCGGGGGGCAATGAGCAGTTCTTC	CASSSRLAGGNEQFF
TRBV18	TRBJ1-1	NA	TGTGCCAGCTCCCCCGGTGGGCAGGGAAACACTGAAGCTTTCTTT	CASSPGGQGNTEAFF
TRBV28	TRBJ1-1	NA	TGTGCCAGCAGTTTAGTCCAGGGGTTAACTGAAGCTTTCTTT	CASSLVQGLTEAFF
TRBV9	TRBJ1-2	TRBD1	TGTGCCAGCAGCGAGTACCGGGACAGCTATGGCTACACCTTC	CASSEYRDSYGYTF
TRBV7-6	TRBJ2-7	NA	TGTGCCAGCAGCCTCGGTCCGCGGGGCTCCTACGAGCAGTACTTC	CASSLGPRGSYEQYF
TRBV30	TRBJ1-4	NA	TGTGCCTGGAGTGTTGGGGCGGGGGGGGCTGAAAAACTGTTTTTT	CAWSVGAGGAEKLFF
TRBV30	TRBJ2-1	NA	TGTGCCTCAGAGACTAGAGGGCTTAACAATGAGCAGTTCTTC	CASETRGLNNEQFF
TRBV30	TRBJ2-3	TRBD2	TGTGCCTGGAGTACCAGGACTAGCGGGGGCACAGATACGCAGTATTTT	CAWSTRTSGGTDTQYF